This is a list of T cell receptor beta chains from one sample in a study of blood T cells in healthy people across ages. TCRdb independently ran MiXCR on the 5' RACE reads; one entry per CDR3 protein. The sample yields 730,000 or so distinct CDR3 sequences, over 40% seen once. The material sequenced was blood. Receptors originate from a man of 80 years or more in good health. The CDR3 runs from the conserved cysteine through the conserved F or W. Each record gives: D gene, J gene, V gene, clone size, CDR3 DNA, CDR3 protein. D genes are given only for firm matches. For some rows the clone size is stated as once, few or many, or as a class when expanded; others skip it.

>-|TRBJ2-7|TRBV24-1|-
TGTGTCACCAGTGATAGCGGTTCTCACGAGCAGTACTTC
CVTSDSGSHEQYF
>-|TRBJ1-2|TRBV30|-
TGTGCCTGGAGTGCGGGGGCAGGAGAGAACTATGGCTACACCTTC
CAWSAGAGENYGYTF
>-|TRBJ2-7|TRBV6-2/TRBV6-3|few
TGTGCCAGCACTCTATCCCCCTACGAGCAGTACTTC
CASTLSPYEQYF
>TRBD2|TRBJ2-7|TRBV20-1|-
TGCAGTGCCAACCCGGGACTAGCGAGCTCCTACGAGCAGTACTTC
CSANPGLASSYEQYF
>TRBD2|TRBJ2-3|TRBV20-1|few
TGCAGTGCTAGAGTTCCAAGTAGCGGGAACGCAGATACGCAGTATTTT
CSARVPSSGNADTQYF
>TRBD1|TRBJ2-7|TRBV6-5|few
TGTGCCAGCAGGGCCCGGGACAGTTCCTACGAGCAGTACTTC
CASRARDSSYEQYF
>-|TRBJ2-3|TRBV10-3|-
TGTGCCATCAGTGCTCAGGGAACAGATACGCAGTATTTT
CAISAQGTDTQYF
>-|TRBJ2-1|TRBV4-3|many
TGCGCCAGCAGCCCACTTAGCGGTCATGACAATGAGCAGTTCTTC
CASSPLSGHDNEQFF
>-|TRBJ1-2|TRBV29-1|few
TGCAGCGTTGAAGGGCTGGCGGGCTACACCTTC
CSVEGLAGYTF
>-|TRBJ1-6|TRBV7-2|-
TGTGCCAGCGGCTTAGGTTCGGGGGGGCGAGATTCACCCCTCCACTTT
CASGLGSGGRDSPLHF
>TRBD2|TRBJ2-7|TRBV6-1|-
TGTGCCAGCAGTGGGAGGGAGGGAAATCCCTACGAGCAGTACTTC
CASSGREGNPYEQYF
>-|TRBJ1-2|TRBV11-2|-
TGTGCCAGCAGCTCTCGACTCCAGACTAACTATGGCTACACCTTC
CASSSRLQTNYGYTF
>TRBD1|TRBJ1-1|TRBV20-1|-
TGCAGTGCGTACAGGGGGGGTTACACTGAAGCTTTCTTT
CSAYRGGYTEAFF
>-|TRBJ1-5|TRBV5-1|many
TGCGCCAGCAGCCCTGATGGCAATCAGCCCCAGCATTTT
CASSPDGNQPQHF
>-|TRBJ1-4|TRBV6-6|-
TGTGCCAGCAGTCCCAACCGAAGAGCTAATGAAAAACTGTTTTTT
CASSPNRRANEKLFF
>TRBD1|TRBJ2-7|TRBV6-2/TRBV6-3|-
TGTGCCAGCAGGAGGGGACAGAAAGTATACTACGAGCAGTACTTC
CASRRGQKVYYEQYF
>-|TRBJ2-1|TRBV6-2/TRBV6-3|-
TGTGCCAGCAGTAGGGACTTTTACAATGAGCAGTTCTTC
CASSRDFYNEQFF
>TRBD2|TRBJ2-3|TRBV5-4|-
TGTGCCAGCAGCCCGGGGACTAGCGGGGCGCGCACAGATACGCAGTATTTT
CASSPGTSGARTDTQYF
>TRBD2|TRBJ2-3|TRBV28|few
TGTGCCAGCAGTTTATCGGCTAGCGGTCTTGGATCTCGAGATACGCAGTATTTT
CASSLSASGLGSRDTQYF
>-|TRBJ2-5|TRBV6-2/TRBV6-3|-
TGTGCCTGCAGGCCCCATTTACGGGGGCGCAGGGAGACCCAGTACTTC
CACRPHLRGRRETQYF
>-|TRBJ2-1|TRBV20-1|-
TGCAGCTGGACAGGGATGGATAAGGCGGGAGGGGAGGCAGAGGTTGAGCAGTTCTTC
CSWTGMDKAGGEAEVEQFF
>-|TRBJ2-3|TRBV12-3/TRBV12-4|-
TGTGCCAGCAGTTTCACGACAGACACAGATACGCAGTATTTT
CASSFTTDTDTQYF
>TRBD1|TRBJ2-7|TRBV28|few
TGTGCCAGCAGTGACCGGACAGGGCCGATCTCCTACGAGCAGTACTTC
CASSDRTGPISYEQYF
>-|TRBJ1-4|TRBV21-1|-
TGTGCCAGCAGCAAAGTTAAGAGAAAACTGTTTTTT
CASSKVKRKLFF